These 18 T cell receptor beta chains share one sample of origin, sequenced in a study. One entry per CDR3 protein, called by TCRdb with MiXCR from the RT-PCR reads. The table lists about 680,000 distinct CDR3 sequences, 14% of them singletons. Sequences were obtained from memory CD4+ T cells from blood. The source is a female donor in good health, serving as a healthy control.

This clonotype was observed a handful of times. The chain joins TRBV20-1 to TRBJ2-3; 7 nucleotides match TRBD2. This CDR3 has 14 residues. Germline loops: CDR1 DFQATT, CDR2 SNEGSKA (reference sequence). V trimming: 3 bases; J trimming: 2 bases; junction bases outside the gene matches: 5. The CDR3 loop reads CSASGLGTTDTQYF. The CDR3 nucleotides read TGCAGTGCTAGCGGACTAGGGACCACAGATACGCAGTATTTT.

This chain links TRBV30 with TRBJ1-5; D might be TRBD1 (5 bases). Trimming removed 1 base from V and 1 base from J, with 20 bases in between. The germline V gene has CDR1 GTSNPN and CDR2 SVGIG (reference sequence). The CDR3 runs to 18 residues. CDR3 sequence: CAWSGGSDPDGSNQPQHF. The CDR3 region has the DNA TGTGCCTGGAGTGGGGGGAGCGACCCGGATGGAAGCAATCAGCCCCAGCATTTT.

This clonotype was observed many times. This chain links TRBV7-9 with TRBJ2-7; D uncertain. This CDR3 is 12 amino acids long. Germline V gene lookup returns CDR1 SEHNR and CDR2 FQNEAQ (reference sequence). V lost 10 bases and J 2 bases, leaving 12 bases between the germline ends. Here the CDR3 DNA reads TGTGCCACCCAGGACGGGCCCTACGAGCAGTACTTC. The encoded protein is CATQDGPYEQYF.

The chain employs TRBV7-2 and TRBJ1-3; D is unclear. Germline V gene data show CDR1 as SGHTA and CDR2 as FQGNSA. The CDR3 totals 15 residues. The ends were cut back, 1 base at V and 0 bases at J, with 7 bases in the middle. CDR3 nucleotides: TGTGCCAGCAGCTTAGAACAGTACTCTGGAAACACCATATATTTT. Amino acid sequence: CASSLEQYSGNTIYF. Full variable domain (outside the CDR3, taken from reference TRBV7-2 and TRBJ1-3): GAGVSQSPSNKVTEKGKDVELRCDPISGHTALYWYRQSLGQGLEFLIYFQGNSAPDKSGLPSDRFSAERTGGSVSTLTIQRTQQEDSAVYLCASSLEQYSGNTIYFGEGSWLTVV.

CDR3: CASSQPGQGAREQYF. CDR3 bases: TGTGCCAGCAGCCAACCGGGACAGGGGGCGCGGGAGCAGTACTTC. The chain has TRBV3-1 and TRBJ2-7, with 12 bases lining up with TRBD1. The CDR3 has 15 amino acids. Germline V CDR1 and CDR2: LGHDT, YNNKEL (reference sequence). V was clipped by 2 bases and J by 7 bases; unmatched bases: 6.

The rearrangement links TRBV6-6 to TRBJ1-1, with D possibly TRBD1 on 5 matching bases. Germline CDR1 MNHNY, CDR2 SVGAGI (reference sequence). The CDR3 covers 16 residues. Deletions cut 6 bases from V and 3 bases from J, with 20 bases between. CDR3 amino acids: CASSLSWGLKDTEAFF. The CDR3 bases are TGTGCCAGCAGCCTCTCCTGGGGCCTCAAGGACACTGAAGCTTTCTTT.

This clonotype was seen repeatedly, ten times or more. This chain joins TRBV29-1 and TRBJ2-2; D is uncertain. CDR1 is SQVTM and CDR2 is ANQGSEA in the germline V gene. The CDR3 spans 13 residues. Trimming took 4 bases from V and 2 from J, leaving 8 bases between them. The CDR3 region has the DNA TGCAGCGTTGTCGTGGGAAACACCGGGGAGCTGTTTTTT. As protein: CSVVVGNTGELFF.

This clonotype was detected many times. This chain uses TRBV7-3 with TRBJ1-1; tentatively, D is TRBD1 (6 bases). The CDR3 runs to 13 residues. Deletions cut 5 bases from V and 5 bases from J, with 12 bases between. Germline CDR1 SGHTA, CDR2 FQGTGA. The CDR3 loop is CASSTQGGTEAFF. CDR3 coding DNA: TGTGCCAGCAGCACACAGGGAGGGACTGAAGCTTTCTTT.

This clonotype has at least ten counts. As DNA, the CDR3 is TGCAGTGCTGAAAAGGGGACAGCCGAGGGCTCAGATACGCAGTATTTT. Encoded protein: CSAEKGTAEGSDTQYF. The rearrangement uses TRBV20-1 and TRBJ2-3; 7 bases agree with TRBD1. CDR1 DFQATT and CDR2 SNEGSKA come from the germline V gene (reference sequence). The V gene end was trimmed by 5 bases and the J gene end by 4 bases; junction bases not matched to a gene: 15. This CDR3 has 16 amino acids.

This clonotype showed up just a few times. The chain combines TRBV15 with TRBJ1-1, with D possibly being TRBD1 (6 bases). The CDR3 has 15 residues. Germline V CDR1 and CDR2: LNHNV, YYDKDF (reference sequence). The V and J ends lost 4 bases and 4 bases respectively, with 16 bases between them. The CDR3 reads CATSTRGKGVTEAFF. The CDR3 bases are TGTGCCACCAGCACCCGGGGAAAGGGGGTCACTGAAGCTTTCTTT.

The chain combines TRBV7-2 with TRBJ2-2; unclear D gene. Germline V CDR1 and CDR2: SGHTA, FQGNSA. This CDR3 has 14 residues. The ends were cut back, 3 bases at V and 7 bases at J, with 12 bases in the middle. CDR3 sequence reads: CASSLDPYDGELFF. The DNA for the CDR3 is TGTGCCAGCAGCTTGGACCCCTACGACGGGGAGCTGTTTTTT.

In nucleotides, the CDR3 is TGTGCCAGCAGTGAAAGTTACGGCTCTGGAAACACCATATATTTT. Its protein product is CASSESYGSGNTIYF. V gene TRBV2 combines with J gene TRBJ1-3; D remains ambiguous. The CDR3 loop spans 15 amino acids. Trimming pared 2 bases from V and 0 bases from J, leaving 8 bases between. The germline gives CDR1 SNHLY, CDR2 FYNNEI. The full variable domain, with the rest looked up from reference TRBV2 and TRBJ1-3, is EPEVTQTPSHQVTQMGQEVILRCVPISNHLYFYWYRQILGQKVEFLVSFYNNEISEKSEIFDDQFSVERPDGSNFTLKIRSTKLEDSAMYFCASSESYGSGNTIYFGEGSWLTVV.

This clonotype was detected ten times or more. The chain employs TRBV7-3 and TRBJ1-2; a possible D gene is TRBD1 (5 bases). This CDR3 spans 13 amino acids. V was pared by 5 bases and J by 6 bases, with 13 bases between. Germline-derived CDR1 and CDR2 are SGHTA and FQGTGA. The CDR3 DNA reads as TGTGCCAGCAGCCCAATGCAGGGTAATGGCTACACCTTC. Translating it yields CASSPMQGNGYTF.

This clonotype was recorded a few times. This sequence joins TRBV5-1 and TRBJ1-6; D remains unclear. The CDR3 loop spans 15 amino acids. Trimming stripped 4 bases from V and 9 bases from J, with 17 bases between. Germline V gene lookup returns CDR1 SGHRS and CDR2 YFSETQ. CDR3 sequence reads: CASSARVLKGSPLHF. In DNA, the CDR3 is TGCGCCAGCAGCGCCCGGGTCCTCAAAGGTTCACCCCTCCACTTT. Full variable domain (missing parts from reference TRBV5-1 and TRBJ1-6): KAGVTQTPRYLIKTRGQQVTLSCSPISGHRSVSWYQQTPGQGLQFLFEYFSETQRNKGNFPGRFSGRQFSNSRSEMNVSTLELGDSALYLCASSARVLKGSPLHFGNGTRLTVT.

The J gene is TRBJ1-2, the V gene TRBV7-3; 8 nucleotides line up with TRBD1. CDR3 size: 13 residues. Losses at the gene ends were 5 bases for V and 3 bases for J; bases not matched to a gene: 2. CDR1 is SGHTA and CDR2 is FQGTGA in the germline V gene. The CDR3 here is CASSEGQDYGYTF. The CDR3 DNA follows: TGTGCCAGCAGCGAGGGACAGGACTATGGCTACACCTTC.

This clonotype was recorded many times. J is TRBJ2-3 and V is TRBV7-2, with D perhaps TRBD2 (6 bases). V lost 4 bases to trimming and J lost 3 bases, with 14 bases between them. Per germline, CDR1 SGHTA and CDR2 FQGNSA. The CDR3 has 15 residues. The CDR3 region is CASSSASASTDTQYF. The CDR3, as DNA: TGTGCCAGCAGCTCAGCTAGCGCTTCGACAGATACGCAGTATTTT.

This clonotype was counted a few times. The V call is TRBV7-2, the J call TRBJ2-2; D is possibly TRBD1 (5 bases). This CDR3 has 13 amino acids. Trimming removed 5 bases at V and 7 bases at J, with 11 bases between. Germline CDR1 SGHTA, CDR2 FQGNSA. Here the CDR3 DNA reads TGTGCCAGCAGCCCCGAAAGGGGCGGGGAGCTGTTTTTT. Amino acids: CASSPERGGELFF.

The chain employs TRBV6-2 or TRBV6-3 and TRBJ2-1; 12 nucleotides match TRBD2. The V and J ends lost 7 bases and 6 bases, in that order; junction bases with no gene match: 7. CDR1 and CDR2 from the germline V gene are MNHEY and SVGEGT. This CDR3 has 15 residues. This CDR3 reads CASTRLAGVPNEQFF. For the CDR3, the DNA is TGTGCCAGCACCCGACTAGCGGGAGTCCCCAATGAGCAGTTCTTC.